A single sample gave rise to the 16 T cell receptor beta chains below, sequenced in a study of T-cell reconstitution after alpha-beta-depleted transplantation in children. Overall study results and limits: Newly made T cells mostly supplied T-cell counts and diversity one year after transplant.

The TCRbeta library incorporated unique molecular identifiers. A single record per CDR3 protein comes from TCRdb applying MiXCR to the PCR reads. The table shows approximately 300,000 distinct CDR3 sequences, with just over 7.5% occurring only once. What these receptors recognize is not known. The specimen was peripheral blood, collected 360 days after TCRalphabeta/CD19-depleted stem cell transplant. The receptors here all came from a female patient aged 2-9 years who had a stem cell transplant for Fanconi anemia, so the T cells may come from the graft donor.

This clonotype was recorded at least ten times. The J gene is TRBJ1-5, the V gene TRBV6-5; 10 nucleotides align to TRBD1. CDR3 length: 14 residues. Unmatched junction bases numbered 3, after V lost 5 bases and J lost 5 bases. The germline gives CDR1 MNHEY, CDR2 SVGAGI. CDR3 in amino acids: CASSRDRGYQPQHF. The CDR3 DNA follows: TGTGCCAGCAGTCGGGACAGGGGATATCAGCCCCAGCATTTT.

This clonotype was counted ten times or more. V and J are TRBV20-1 and TRBJ1-3, with D uncertain. This CDR3 has 14 residues. V lost 4 bases, J lost 0 bases, and 10 bases lay in between. Germline V gene lookup returns CDR1 DFQATT and CDR2 SNEGSKA (reference sequence). The CDR3 protein is CSATSPLSGNTIYF. The DNA of the CDR3 is TGCAGTGCTACTTCACCGCTCTCTGGAAACACCATATATTTT.

This chain uses TRBV7-1 with TRBJ1-2, with D possibly TRBD1 on 5 matching bases. TRBV7-1 counts as an open reading frame of uncertain function. CDR3 length: 15 amino acids. Deletions cut 3 bases from V and 5 bases from J, with 16 bases between. CDR3 loop: CASSSVRAGHYGYTF. CDR3 DNA: TGTGCCAGCAGCTCCGTCCGGGCAGGGCATTATGGCTACACCTTC.

This clonotype occurred many times. This chain connects TRBV28 to TRBJ2-3, with D possibly matching TRBD2 (6 bases). Trimming shortened V by 11 bases and J by 1 base, and 13 bases separated the two germline ends. This CDR3 spans 13 amino acids. CDR1 is MDHEN, CDR2 SYDVKM, per germline. The CDR3 reads CAGGAGGTDTQYF. The CDR3 coding sequence is TGTGCCGGAGGGGCCGGGGGCACAGATACGCAGTATTTT.

This clonotype was seen more than once but under ten times. The chain links TRBV7-2 to TRBJ1-2; D remains ambiguous. Germline V gene lookup returns CDR1 SGHTA and CDR2 FQGNSA. V lost 5 bases and J 4 bases, leaving 14 bases between the germline ends. The CDR3 has 14 amino acids. The CDR3 loop is CASSMYRVFYGYTF. For the CDR3, the DNA is TGTGCCAGCAGCATGTACCGGGTCTTCTATGGCTACACCTTC.

This clonotype has at least ten counts. The J gene is TRBJ2-3, the V gene TRBV29-1; D uncertain. The CDR3 runs 14 residues. Trimming took 3 bases from V and 0 from J, leaving 10 bases between them. The germline V gene encodes CDR1 SQVTM and CDR2 ANQGSEA. The CDR3 sequence: CSVDPLGSTDTQYF. For the CDR3, the DNA is TGCAGCGTTGACCCGCTCGGTAGCACAGATACGCAGTATTTT.

This clonotype has just a few counts. This chain links TRBV15 with TRBJ1-2; perhaps TRBD1 as D (6 bases). Germline V gives CDR1 LNHNV, CDR2 YYDKDF (reference sequence). The CDR3 runs 17 residues. Trimming cost V 1 base and J 4 bases, with 19 bases left between them. The CDR3 loop reads CATSRGTAQTTIYGYTF. CDR3 nucleotides: TGTGCCACCAGCAGAGGGACAGCCCAAACGACAATCTATGGCTACACCTTC.

This chain joins TRBV30 and TRBJ1-1, with D possibly being TRBD1 (5 bases). V lost 4 bases and J 6 bases, leaving 21 bases between the germline ends. This CDR3 is built from 15 residues. The germline CDR1 and CDR2 sequences are GTSNPN and SVGIG (reference sequence). The CDR3 region is CAWTTMGGKGPEAFF. CDR3 in DNA: TGTGCCTGGACCACCATGGGGGGAAAGGGGCCTGAAGCTTTCTTT.

The chain employs TRBV20-1 and TRBJ2-2; D possibly corresponds to TRBD2 (6 bases). This CDR3 is 17 amino acids long. Germline values: CDR1 DFQATT, CDR2 SNEGSKA (reference sequence). Between the trimmed V and J ends, which lost 0 bases and 0 bases, there was a span of 14 bases. In DNA form, the CDR3 reads TGCAGTGCTAGAGATATTAGGGCGGGGTCGAACACCGGGGAGCTGTTTTTT. It codes for CSARDIRAGSNTGELFF.

This clonotype occurred many times. J is TRBJ2-3 and V is TRBV7-9; no definite D call. Germline assignment: CDR1 SEHNR and CDR2 FQNEAQ (reference sequence). V lost 2 bases and J lost 5, with 8 bases in between. The CDR3 spans 13 residues. The CDR3 here is CASSLLPRDTQYF. CDR3 DNA sequence: TGTGCCAGCAGCTTACTCCCCCGAGATACGCAGTATTTT.

The gene calls are TRBV12-3 or TRBV12-4 and TRBJ1-6; weak D call: TRBD1 (5 bases). This CDR3 comprises 14 residues. With 1 base removed from V and 7 bases from J, the gap between germline ends came to 8 bases. The CDR3 DNA follows: TGTGCCAGCAGTTTAGGACAGCCCAATTCACCCCTCCACTTT. Translated, it gives CASSLGQPNSPLHF.

This clonotype appeared many times. The CDR3 DNA sequence: TGTGCCAGCAGAGGGGACAGGCGGGAGACTGAAGCTTTCTTT. Translation gives CASRGDRRETEAFF. This chain uses TRBV6-5 with TRBJ1-1, with TRBD1 identical over 8 bases. Germline trimming cut 6 bases from V and 5 bases from J; bases unmatched to any gene: 8. The germline CDR1 and CDR2 sequences are MNHEY and SVGAGI. The CDR3 is 14 amino acids.

The genes are TRBV19 and TRBJ1-1; 8 positions match TRBD1. Germline CDR1 is LNHDA and CDR2 is SQIVND (reference sequence). The CDR3 totals 14 residues. The J segment lost 4 bases and the V segment lost 2 bases, leaving 3 bases of the junction unmatched. The CDR3 sequence is CASSIRTGSTEAFF. CDR3 DNA sequence: TGTGCCAGTAGTATACGGACAGGGAGCACTGAAGCTTTCTTT.

This clonotype was seen ten or more times. The V and J genes are TRBV5-1 and TRBJ2-7; 13 nucleotides match TRBD2. V shed 4 bases, J shed 0 bases, and the junction held 4 bases outside the gene matches. The CDR3 contains 16 residues. The germline CDR1 and CDR2 sequences are SGHRS and YFSETQ. CDR3 amino acids: CASSPGLAGVSYEQYF. The CDR3 bases are TGCGCCAGCAGCCCCGGACTAGCGGGAGTCTCCTACGAGCAGTACTTC. Together with reference TRBV5-1 and TRBJ2-7, the CDR3 gives the full variable domain: KAGVTQTPRYLIKTRGQQVTLSCSPISGHRSVSWYQQTPGQGLQFLFEYFSETQRNKGNFPGRFSGRQFSNSRSEMNVSTLELGDSALYLCASSPGLAGVSYEQYFGPGTRLTVT.

This clonotype was seen at least ten times. V usage is TRBV25-1 and J usage is TRBJ2-2; possible D gene TRBD1, 6 bases. V lost 6 bases, J lost 1 base, and 9 bases lay in between. The CDR3 is made up of 14 amino acids. Germline V gene data show CDR1 as MGHDK and CDR2 as SYGVNS. The CDR3 is CASSQTGNTGELFF. The CDR3, as DNA: TGTGCCAGCAGCCAGACAGGGAACACCGGGGAGCTGTTTTTT.

Here the CDR3 reads CASDPGNTEAFF. For the CDR3, the DNA is TGTGCCAGCGATCCAGGTAACACTGAAGCTTTCTTT. The rearrangement links TRBV2 to TRBJ1-1, with D hard to call. Trimming cost V 8 bases and J 2 bases, with 9 bases left between them. CDR1 and CDR2 (germline): SNHLY, FYNNEI. The CDR3 spans 12 residues.